This T cell receptor beta chain was profiled in a study of blood T cell repertoires in COVID-19. Study-level background: Researchers got acute and convalescent COVID-19 samples from the United States, Italy and Spain. Sources were T cells, B-cell-depleted T cells, or PBMCs; the material itself was cDNA or gDNA.

In this sample, this clone turned up a few times. Germline-derived CDR1 and CDR2 are ENHRY and SYGVKD. This CDR3 is built from 16 residues. The junction had 5 bases not matched to a gene; V was cut back by 3 bases and J by 2 bases. In the authors' workflow: Scientists estimated how many nucleated cells there were by amplifying reference gene primers. The protocol was immunoSEQ multiplex PCR, while the TCRdb copy is restricted to in-frame clones and leaves out a portion. The DNA was the basis for D and trimming; V, J and clone size are from that table. The sample includes around 80,000 clones, roughly 82% of them seen just once.

The source of this sequence is a woman aged 80 or older with active or convalescent COVID-19. Sequenced material: peripheral blood. V and J are TRBV10-3 and TRBJ2-1; 9 bases align to TRBD2. The CDR3 here is CAISDPSSGAYNEQFF. DNA for the CDR3: TGTGCCATCAGTGACCCATCTAGCGGGGCCTACAATGAGCAGTTCTTC.